One and the same sample provided the 2 T cell receptor beta chains below, sequenced in a study of T-cell memory formation after mild COVID-19. TCRdb analysed the 5' RACE reads with MiXCR anew, one entry per CDR3 protein. The sample has roughly 550,000 distinct CDR3 sequences; about a fifth are singletons. The source material was PBMCs or a T cell subset sorted from them (not recorded which). The receptors were gathered from an adult woman who had mild COVID-19 (a few samples of this study predate the infection). Cell type and time point are not known.

This chain uses TRBV5-6 with TRBJ2-1; either TRBD1 or TRBD2 may fit D (5 bases each). Germline-derived CDR1 and CDR2 are SGHDT and YYEEEE. CDR3 length equals 12 residues. The V end lost 4 bases, the J end lost 7 bases, and 9 bases lay between the germline ends. The CDR3 protein is CASSPGANEQFF. The DNA for the CDR3 is TGTGCCAGCAGCCCCGGGGCAAATGAGCAGTTCTTC.

The chain recombines TRBV12-3 or TRBV12-4 with TRBJ2-3; 7 nucleotides agree with TRBD2. This CDR3 is 14 amino acids long. Trimming cost V 6 bases and J 4 bases; bases outside gene matches: 7. CDR3 sequence (DNA): TGTGCCAGCAGGACACTAGCGTTGCCAGATACGCAGTATTTT. Translated, it gives CASRTLALPDTQYF.